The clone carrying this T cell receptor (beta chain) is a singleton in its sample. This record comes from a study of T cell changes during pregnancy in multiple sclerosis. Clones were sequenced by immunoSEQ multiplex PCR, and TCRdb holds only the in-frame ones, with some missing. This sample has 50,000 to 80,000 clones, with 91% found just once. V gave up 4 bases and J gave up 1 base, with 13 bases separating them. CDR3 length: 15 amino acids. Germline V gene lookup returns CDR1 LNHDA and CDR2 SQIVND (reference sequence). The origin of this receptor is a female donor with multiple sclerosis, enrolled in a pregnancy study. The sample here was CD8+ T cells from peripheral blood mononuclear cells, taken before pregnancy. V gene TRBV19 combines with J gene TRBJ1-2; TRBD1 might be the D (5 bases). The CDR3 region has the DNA TGTGCCAGTAGTAGTCTGGGGCTTGGTAACTATGGCTACACCTTC. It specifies CASSSLGLGNYGYTF. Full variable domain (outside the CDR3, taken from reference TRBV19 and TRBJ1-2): DGGITQSPKYLFRKEGQNVTLSCEQNLNHDAMYWYRQDPGQGLRLIYYSQIVNDFQKGDIAEGYSVSREKKESFPLTVTSAQKNPTAFYLCASSSLGLGNYGYTFGSGTRLTVV.